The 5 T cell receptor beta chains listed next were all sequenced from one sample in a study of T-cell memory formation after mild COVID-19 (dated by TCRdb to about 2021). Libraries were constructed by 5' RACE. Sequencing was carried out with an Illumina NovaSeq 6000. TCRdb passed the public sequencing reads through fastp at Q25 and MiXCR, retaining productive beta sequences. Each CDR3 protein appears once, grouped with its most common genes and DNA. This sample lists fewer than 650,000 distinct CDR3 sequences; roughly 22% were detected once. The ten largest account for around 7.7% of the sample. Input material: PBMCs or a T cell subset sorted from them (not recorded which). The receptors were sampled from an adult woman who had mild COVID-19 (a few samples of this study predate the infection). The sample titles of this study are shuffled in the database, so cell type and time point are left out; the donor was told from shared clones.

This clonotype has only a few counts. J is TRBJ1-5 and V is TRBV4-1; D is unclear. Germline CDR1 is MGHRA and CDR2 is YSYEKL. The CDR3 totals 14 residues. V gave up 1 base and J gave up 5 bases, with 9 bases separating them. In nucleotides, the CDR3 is TGCGCCAGCAGCCAAGTACGCAACTATCAGCCCCAGCATTTT. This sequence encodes CASSQVRNYQPQHF.

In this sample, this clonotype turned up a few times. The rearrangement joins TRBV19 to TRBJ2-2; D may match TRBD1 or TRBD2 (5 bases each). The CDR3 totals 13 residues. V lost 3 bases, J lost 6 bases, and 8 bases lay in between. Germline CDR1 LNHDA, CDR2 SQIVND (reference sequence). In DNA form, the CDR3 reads TGTGCCAGTAGTATGAGGGGTGCCGGGGAGCTGTTTTTT. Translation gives CASSMRGAGELFF.

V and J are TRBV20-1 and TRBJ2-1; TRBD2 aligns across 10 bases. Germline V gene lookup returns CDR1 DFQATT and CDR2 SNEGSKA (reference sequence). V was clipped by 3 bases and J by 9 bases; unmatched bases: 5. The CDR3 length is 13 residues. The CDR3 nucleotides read TGCAGTGCTAGTACCCTAGCGGGAGCTGAGCAGTTCTTC. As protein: CSASTLAGAEQFF.

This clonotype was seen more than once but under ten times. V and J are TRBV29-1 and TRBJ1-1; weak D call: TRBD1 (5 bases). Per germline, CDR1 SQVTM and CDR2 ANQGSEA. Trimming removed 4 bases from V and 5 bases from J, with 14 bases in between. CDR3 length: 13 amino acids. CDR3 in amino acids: CSVGQGKGTEAFF. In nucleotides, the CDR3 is TGCAGCGTTGGGCAGGGAAAAGGGACTGAAGCTTTCTTT. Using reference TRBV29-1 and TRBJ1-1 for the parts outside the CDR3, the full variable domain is SAVISQKPSRDICQRGTSLTIQCQVDSQVTMMFWYRQQPGQSLTLIATANQGSEATYESGFVIDKFPISRPNLTFSTLTVSNMSPEDSSIYLCSVGQGKGTEAFFGQGTRLTVV.

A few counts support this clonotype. The CDR3: CASSLWLRASGGYEQYF. The CDR3 bases are TGTGCCAGCAGCTTATGGCTCAGAGCTAGCGGGGGGTACGAGCAGTACTTC. V is TRBV7-3 and J is TRBJ2-7; 11 bases match TRBD2. The length of the CDR3 is 17 residues. CDR1 SGHTA and CDR2 FQGTGA come from the germline V gene. Trimming removed 2 bases from V and 4 bases from J; junction bases left unmatched: 10.